The clone carrying this T cell receptor (beta chain) was counted a single time. These data belong to a study of blood T cell repertoires in COVID-19. The CDR3 is 14 residues long. Germline V CDR1 and CDR2: SGHDN, FVKESK. V was shortened by 4 bases and J by 1 base, with 10 bases between the two germline ends. This table comes from immunoSEQ multiplex PCR, and its TCRdb copy is limited to in-frame clones, with some not included. The sample comprises around 300,000 clones, 80% to 90% of which are singletons, and approximately 6% rests with the top ten. The specimen was peripheral blood. This TCR derives from a woman in her fifties or sixties with COVID-19, enrolled during active disease. The genes are TRBV14 and TRBJ1-1; D unresolved. This chain's CDR3 is CASSPPVRNTEAFF. The CDR3 DNA reads TGTGCCAGCAGCCCCCCCGTTAGGAACACTGAAGCTTTCTTT.